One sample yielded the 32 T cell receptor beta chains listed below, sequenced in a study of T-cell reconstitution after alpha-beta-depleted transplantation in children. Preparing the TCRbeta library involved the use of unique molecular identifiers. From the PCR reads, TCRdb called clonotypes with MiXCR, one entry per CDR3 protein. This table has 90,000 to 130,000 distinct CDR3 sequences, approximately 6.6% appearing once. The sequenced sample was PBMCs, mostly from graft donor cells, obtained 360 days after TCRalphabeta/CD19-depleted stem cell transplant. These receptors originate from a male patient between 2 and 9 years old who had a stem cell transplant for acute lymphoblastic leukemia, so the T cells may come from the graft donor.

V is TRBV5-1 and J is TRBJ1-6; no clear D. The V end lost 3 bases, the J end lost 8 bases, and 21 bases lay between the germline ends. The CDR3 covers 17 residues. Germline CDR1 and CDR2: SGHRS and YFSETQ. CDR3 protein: CASSSLGPPQGDSPLHF. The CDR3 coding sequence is TGCGCCAGCAGCTCCCTCGGGCCACCCCAAGGAGATTCACCCCTCCACTTT.

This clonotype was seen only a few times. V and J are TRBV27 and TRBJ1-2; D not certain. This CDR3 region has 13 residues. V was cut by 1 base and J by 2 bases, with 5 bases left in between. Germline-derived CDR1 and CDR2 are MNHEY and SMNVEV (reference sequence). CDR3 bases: TGTGCCAGCAGTTTATGGGGAAACTATGGCTACACCTTC. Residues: CASSLWGNYGYTF.

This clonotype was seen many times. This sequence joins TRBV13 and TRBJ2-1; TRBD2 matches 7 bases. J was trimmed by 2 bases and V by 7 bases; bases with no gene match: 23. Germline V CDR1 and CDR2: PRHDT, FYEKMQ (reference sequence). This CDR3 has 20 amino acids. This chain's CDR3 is CASILRVPLMGGGPYNEQFF. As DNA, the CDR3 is TGTGCCAGCATCCTTCGAGTCCCTCTAATGGGGGGAGGGCCCTACAATGAGCAGTTCTTC. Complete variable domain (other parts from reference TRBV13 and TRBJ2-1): AAGVIQSPRHLIKEKRETATLKCYPIPRHDTVYWYQQGPGQDPQFLISFYEKMQSDKGSIPDRFSAQQFSDYHSELNMSSLELGDSALYFCASILRVPLMGGGPYNEQFFGPGTRLTVL.

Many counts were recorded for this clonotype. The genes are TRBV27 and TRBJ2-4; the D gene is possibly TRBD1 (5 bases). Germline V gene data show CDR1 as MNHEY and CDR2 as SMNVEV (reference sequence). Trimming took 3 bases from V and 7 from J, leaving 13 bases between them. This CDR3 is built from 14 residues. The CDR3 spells CASSFRKGANIQYF. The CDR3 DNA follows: TGTGCCAGCAGTTTCAGGAAAGGGGCCAACATTCAGTACTTC.

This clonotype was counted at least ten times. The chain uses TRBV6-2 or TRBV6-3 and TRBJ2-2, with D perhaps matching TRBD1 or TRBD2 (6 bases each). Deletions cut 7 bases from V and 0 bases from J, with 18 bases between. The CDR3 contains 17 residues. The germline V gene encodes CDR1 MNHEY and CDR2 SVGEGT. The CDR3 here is CASTPNVRGANTGELFF. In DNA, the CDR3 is TGTGCCAGCACCCCTAACGTGAGGGGGGCGAACACCGGGGAGCTGTTTTTT.

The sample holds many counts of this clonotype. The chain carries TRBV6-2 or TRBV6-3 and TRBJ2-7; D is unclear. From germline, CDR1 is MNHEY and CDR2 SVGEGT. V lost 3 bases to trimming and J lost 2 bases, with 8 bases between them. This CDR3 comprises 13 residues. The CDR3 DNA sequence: TGTGCCAGCAGTTATGGACCTACCTACGAGCAGTACTTC. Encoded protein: CASSYGPTYEQYF.

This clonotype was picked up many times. CDR3: CASSSYRGSGANVLTF. The CDR3 DNA sequence: TGTGCCAGCAGCTCCTACAGGGGCTCTGGGGCCAACGTCCTGACTTTC. The chain is built from TRBV9 and TRBJ2-6; 7 nucleotides line up with TRBD1. This CDR3 has 16 residues. CDR1 and CDR2 (germline): SGDLS, YYNGEE. V lost 4 bases and J lost 0; bases outside the gene matches: 4.

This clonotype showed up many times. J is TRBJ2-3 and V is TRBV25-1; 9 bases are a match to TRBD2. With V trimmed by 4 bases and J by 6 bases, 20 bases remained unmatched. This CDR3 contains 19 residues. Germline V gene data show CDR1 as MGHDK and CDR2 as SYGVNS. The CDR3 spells CASSGFQASGAPWVDTQYF. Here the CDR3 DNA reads TGTGCCAGCAGTGGCTTTCAGGCTAGCGGGGCCCCGTGGGTTGATACGCAGTATTTT.

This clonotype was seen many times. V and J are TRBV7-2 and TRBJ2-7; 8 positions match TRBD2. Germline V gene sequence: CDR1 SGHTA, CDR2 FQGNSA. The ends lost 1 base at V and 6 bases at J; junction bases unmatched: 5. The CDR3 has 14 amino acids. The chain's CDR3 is CASSLVGGRSEQYF. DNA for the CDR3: TGTGCCAGCAGCTTAGTAGGCGGGAGGTCCGAGCAGTACTTC.

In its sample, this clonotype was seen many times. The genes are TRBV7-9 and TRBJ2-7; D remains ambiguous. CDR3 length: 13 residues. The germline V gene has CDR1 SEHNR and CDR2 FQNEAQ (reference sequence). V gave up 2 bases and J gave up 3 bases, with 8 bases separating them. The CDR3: CASSLINIYEQYF. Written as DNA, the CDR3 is TGTGCCAGCAGCTTAATTAACATCTACGAGCAGTACTTC.

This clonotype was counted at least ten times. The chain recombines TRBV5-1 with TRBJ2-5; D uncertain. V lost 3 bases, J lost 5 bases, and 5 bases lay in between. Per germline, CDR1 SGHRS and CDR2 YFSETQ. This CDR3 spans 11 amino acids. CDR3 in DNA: TGCGCCAGCAGCTGGAAGGAGACCCAGTACTTC. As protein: CASSWKETQYF.

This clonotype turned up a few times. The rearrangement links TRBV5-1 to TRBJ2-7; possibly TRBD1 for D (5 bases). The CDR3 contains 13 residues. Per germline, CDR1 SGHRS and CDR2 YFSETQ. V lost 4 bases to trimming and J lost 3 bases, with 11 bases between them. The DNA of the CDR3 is TGCGCCAGCAGCCCCCAGGGCGGCTACGAGCAGTACTTC. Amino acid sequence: CASSPQGGYEQYF.

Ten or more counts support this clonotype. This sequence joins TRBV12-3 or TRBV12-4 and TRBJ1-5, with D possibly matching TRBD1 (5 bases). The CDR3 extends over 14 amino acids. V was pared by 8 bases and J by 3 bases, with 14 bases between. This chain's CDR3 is CASATLGHNQPQHF. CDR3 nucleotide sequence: TGTGCCAGCGCCACCCTGGGGCACAATCAGCCCCAGCATTTT.

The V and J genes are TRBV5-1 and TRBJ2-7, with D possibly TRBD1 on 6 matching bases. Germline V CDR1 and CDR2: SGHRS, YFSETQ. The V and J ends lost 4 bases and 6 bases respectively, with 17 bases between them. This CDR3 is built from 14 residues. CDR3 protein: CASSLPTGPAEQYF. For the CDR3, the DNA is TGCGCCAGCAGCCTCCCGACAGGCCCGGCCGAGCAGTACTTC.

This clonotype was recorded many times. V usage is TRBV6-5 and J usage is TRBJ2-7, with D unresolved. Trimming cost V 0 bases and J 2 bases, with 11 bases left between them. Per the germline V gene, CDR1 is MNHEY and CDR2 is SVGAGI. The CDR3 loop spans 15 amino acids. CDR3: CASSYSPDATYEQYF. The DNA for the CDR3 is TGTGCCAGCAGTTACTCCCCGGACGCAACCTACGAGCAGTACTTC.

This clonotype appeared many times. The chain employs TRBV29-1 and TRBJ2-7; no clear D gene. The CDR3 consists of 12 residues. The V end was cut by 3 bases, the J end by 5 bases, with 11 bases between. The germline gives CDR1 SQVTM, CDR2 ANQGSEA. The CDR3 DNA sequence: TGCAGCGTTGATATCCCTCCCGACGAGCAGTACTTC. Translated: CSVDIPPDEQYF.

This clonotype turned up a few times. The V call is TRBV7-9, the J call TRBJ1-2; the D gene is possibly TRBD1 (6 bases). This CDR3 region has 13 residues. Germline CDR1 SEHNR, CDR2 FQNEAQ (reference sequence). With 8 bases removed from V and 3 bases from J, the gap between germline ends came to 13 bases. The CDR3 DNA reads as TGTGCCAGCGCGGGGGCGAGGGACTATGGCTACACCTTC. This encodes CASAGARDYGYTF.

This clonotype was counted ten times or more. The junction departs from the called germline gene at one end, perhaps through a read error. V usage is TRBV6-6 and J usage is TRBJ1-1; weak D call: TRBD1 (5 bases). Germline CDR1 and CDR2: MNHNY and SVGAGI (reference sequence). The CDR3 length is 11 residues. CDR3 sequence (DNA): TGTGCCAGCAGTTACCCTCTAGGGACGGATTTT. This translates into CASSYPLGTDF.

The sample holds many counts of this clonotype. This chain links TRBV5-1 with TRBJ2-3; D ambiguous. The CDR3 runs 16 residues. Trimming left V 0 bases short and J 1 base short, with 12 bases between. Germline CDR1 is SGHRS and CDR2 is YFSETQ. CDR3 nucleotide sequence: TGCGCCAGCAGCTTGGCTCCAGACACCGGCACAGATACGCAGTATTTT. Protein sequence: CASSLAPDTGTDTQYF.

The CDR3 nucleotides are TGTGCCAGCAGGCCGGGTTACGGGGAGCTGTTTTTT. Protein sequence: CASRPGYGELFF. The rearrangement joins TRBV28 to TRBJ2-2; D remains ambiguous. V was pared by 6 bases and J by 7 bases, with 9 bases between. The germline gives CDR1 MDHEN, CDR2 SYDVKM. The CDR3 is 12 amino acids. The full variable domain, rest sourced from reference TRBV28 and TRBJ2-2, is DVKVTQSSRYLVKRTGEKVFLECVQDMDHENMFWYRQDPGLGLRLIYFSYDVKMKEKGDIPEGYSVSREKKERFSLILESASTNQTSMYLCASRPGYGELFFGEGSRLTVL.

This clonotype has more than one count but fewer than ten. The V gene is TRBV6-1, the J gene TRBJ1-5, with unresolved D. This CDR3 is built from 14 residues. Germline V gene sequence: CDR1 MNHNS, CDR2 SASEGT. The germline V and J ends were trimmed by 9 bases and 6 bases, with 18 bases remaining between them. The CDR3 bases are TGTGCCAGGGTGGGAGGAGGGCGGATTCAGCCCCAGCATTTT. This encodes CARVGGGRIQPQHF.

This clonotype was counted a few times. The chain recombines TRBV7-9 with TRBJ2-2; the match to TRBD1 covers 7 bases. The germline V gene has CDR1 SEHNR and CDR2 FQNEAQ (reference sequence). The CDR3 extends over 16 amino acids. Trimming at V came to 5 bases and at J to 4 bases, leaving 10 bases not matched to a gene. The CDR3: CASSPSGRGRTGELFF. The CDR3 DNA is TGTGCCAGCAGCCCCAGCGGAAGGGGGCGCACCGGGGAGCTGTTTTTT.

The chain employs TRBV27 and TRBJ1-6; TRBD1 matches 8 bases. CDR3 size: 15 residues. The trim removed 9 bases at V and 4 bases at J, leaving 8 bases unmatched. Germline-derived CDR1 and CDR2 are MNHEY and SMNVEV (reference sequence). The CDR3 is CASGQGFFYNSPLHF. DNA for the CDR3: TGTGCCAGTGGACAGGGATTTTTTTATAATTCACCCCTCCACTTT.

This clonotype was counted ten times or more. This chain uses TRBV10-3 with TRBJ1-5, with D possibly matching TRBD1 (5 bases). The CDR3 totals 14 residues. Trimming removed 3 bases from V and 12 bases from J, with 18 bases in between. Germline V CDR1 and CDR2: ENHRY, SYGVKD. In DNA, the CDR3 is TGTGCCATCAGTGAAGGGGCAGGGATGGTGGTCCAGCATTTT. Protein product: CAISEGAGMVVQHF.

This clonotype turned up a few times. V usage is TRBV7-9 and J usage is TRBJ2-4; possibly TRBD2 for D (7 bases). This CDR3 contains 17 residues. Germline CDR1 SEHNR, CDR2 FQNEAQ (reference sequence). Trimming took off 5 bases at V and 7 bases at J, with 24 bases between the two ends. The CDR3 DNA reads TGTGCCAGCAGCCTTGGACTGTCCCCGGAGGGGGGGAACATTCAGTACTTC. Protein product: CASSLGLSPEGGNIQYF.

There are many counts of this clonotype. The CDR3 coding sequence is TGTGCCAGCAGCCTAAGTCTTACCGGGAAATACTCCTACGAGCAGTACTTC. As protein: CASSLSLTGKYSYEQYF. This chain joins TRBV28 and TRBJ2-7; D may be TRBD2 (5 bases). This CDR3 spans 17 amino acids. V shed 6 bases and J shed 0 bases, with 21 bases lying between them. The germline V gene has CDR1 MDHEN and CDR2 SYDVKM.

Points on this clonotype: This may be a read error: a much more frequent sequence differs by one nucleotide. Written as DNA, the CDR3 is TGCGCCAGGAGCCAAGTTCAGGTTAACACAGATACGCAGTATTTT. Its protein is CARSQVQVNTDTQYF. The chain recombines TRBV4-3 with TRBJ2-3, with unresolved D. This CDR3 is 15 amino acids long. CDR1 LGHNA and CDR2 YSLEER come from the germline V gene.

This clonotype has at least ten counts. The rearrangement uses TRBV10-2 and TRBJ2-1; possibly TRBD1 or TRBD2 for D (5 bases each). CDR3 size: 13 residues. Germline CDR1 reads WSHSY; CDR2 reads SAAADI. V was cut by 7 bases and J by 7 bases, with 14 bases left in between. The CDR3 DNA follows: TGCGCCAGCAAGTATGTCGGGGCTAATGAGCAGTTCTTC. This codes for CASKYVGANEQFF.

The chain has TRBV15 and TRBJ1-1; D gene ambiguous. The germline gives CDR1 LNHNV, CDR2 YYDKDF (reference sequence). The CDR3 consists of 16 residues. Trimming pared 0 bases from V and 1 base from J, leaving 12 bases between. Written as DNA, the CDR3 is TGTGCCACCAGCAGAGATCGGGCAGGTAGGAACACTGAAGCTTTCTTT. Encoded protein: CATSRDRAGRNTEAFF.

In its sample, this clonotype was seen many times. The CDR3 here is CAISGTARGYEQYF. The DNA for the CDR3 is TGTGCCATCAGTGGAACCGCGCGAGGATACGAGCAGTACTTC. The chain is built from TRBV10-3 and TRBJ2-7; D is unclear. The CDR3 is 14 residues long. The V gene's germline CDR1 is ENHRY and CDR2 SYGVKD. Between the trimmed V and J ends, which lost 4 bases and 4 bases, there was a span of 14 bases.

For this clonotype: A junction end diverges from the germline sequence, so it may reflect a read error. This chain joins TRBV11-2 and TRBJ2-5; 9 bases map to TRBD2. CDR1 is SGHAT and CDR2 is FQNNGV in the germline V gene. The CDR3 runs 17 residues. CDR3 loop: CSSSLESFSGSWETQYF. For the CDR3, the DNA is TGTTCCAGCAGCTTAGAGTCTTTTAGCGGGAGTTGGGAGACCCAGTACTTC.

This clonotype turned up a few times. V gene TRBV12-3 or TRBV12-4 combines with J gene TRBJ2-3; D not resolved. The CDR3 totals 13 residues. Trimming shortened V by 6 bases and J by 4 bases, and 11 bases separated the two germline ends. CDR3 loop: CASRAPTADTQYF. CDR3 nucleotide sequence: TGTGCCAGCAGAGCCCCCACCGCAGATACGCAGTATTTT.